A single sample gave rise to the 21 T cell receptor beta chains below, sequenced in a study of T cells in women clearing cervical HPV infection. Here immunoSEQ multiplex PCR was the method, and the copy in TCRdb shows in-frame clones only, minus some. Seen in this sample are 28,000 or so clones; the ten most common clones hold 7.5% to 9.5%. What was sequenced was blood buffy coat. The receptors here all came from a woman between 18 and 69 years old with a cervical HPV16 infection that either progressed to CIN3+ or cleared (not recorded which).

Incomplete CDR3 DNA: TGCAGTGCTAGAGATCCTGGGACTAGCGGGACCTACGAG. Protein product: CSARDPGTSGTYE. The whole CDR3 sequence reads CSARDPGTSGTYEQYF. The chain links TRBV20-1 to TRBJ2-7; 13 positions agree with TRBD2. The CDR3 goes on 3 residues after the read ends, and that part is filled in from the germline J gene. In germline, CDR1 is DFQATT, CDR2 SNEGSKA (reference sequence). After removal of 0 bases from V and 2 bases from J, the junction contained 4 bases not matched to a gene. CDR3 length: 16 residues.

With respect to this clone: Sequencing ends 3 residues short of the CDR3 end; the germline J gene provides the rest. This chain uses TRBV18 with TRBJ1-1; D may be TRBD1 (6 bases). Trimming shortened V by 6 bases and J by 2 bases, and 16 bases separated the two germline ends. CDR1 and CDR2 (germline): KGHSH, LQKENI. This CDR3 is 15 amino acids long. CDR3 DNA (partial): TGTGCCAGCTCGAGGGGTACAGGGATTAACACTGAA. Translation: CASSRGTGINTE. The full-length CDR3 reads as CASSRGTGINTEAFF.

With regard to this clone: The read is 3 residues too short to cover the CDR3 end, so that end is filled in from the germline J gene. The chain has TRBV5-1 and TRBJ1-1; D gene ambiguous. Germline V CDR1 and CDR2: SGHRS, YFSETQ. The V and J ends lost 0 bases and 5 bases respectively, with 14 bases between them. The CDR3 totals 15 residues. CDR3 in amino acids: CASSLAGPGVTEAFF. The covered CDR3 bases are TGCGCCAGCAGCTTGGCGGGTCCCGGGGTTACTGAA.

The DNA read from the CDR3 is TGCAGTGCTATGAGTCCTGACAGGGCTTGGGGC. Translated, it gives CSAMSPDRAWG. From start to end, the CDR3 is CSAMSPDRAWGYTF. The chain has TRBV20-1 and TRBJ1-2; 7 nucleotides match TRBD1. The sequence runs out 3 residues before the end of the CDR3; the remainder is reconstructed from the germline J gene. Per germline, CDR1 DFQATT and CDR2 SNEGSKA (reference sequence). CDR3 length: 14 amino acids.

In regard to this clone: The CDR3 end falls 3 residues outside the read, so it is completed with the germline J gene. The chain recombines TRBV5-1 with TRBJ2-2, with 9 nucleotides matching TRBD1. The CDR3 has 17 residues. J gave up 3 bases and V 2 bases, and 8 bases lay outside the gene matches. Germline CDR1 is SGHRS and CDR2 is YFSETQ. The CDR3: CASSLSGTGSDTGELFF. The covered CDR3 bases are TGCGCCAGCAGCTTATCTGGGACAGGGTCCGACACCGGGGAG. The full variable domain, completed using reference TRBV5-1 and TRBJ2-2, is KAGVTQTPRYLIKTRGQQVTLSCSPISGHRSVSWYQQTPGQGLQFLFEYFSETQRNKGNFPGRFSGRQFSNSRSEMNVSTLELGDSALYLCASSLSGTGSDTGELFFGEGSRLTVL.

On this clone itself: With the read ending 3 residues before the CDR3 end, the germline J gene is used to fill in that end. J is TRBJ2-5 and V is TRBV4-1; 9 nucleotides match TRBD2. CDR3 length: 15 residues. CDR1 and CDR2 (germline): MGHRA, YSYEKL. Germline trimming cut 3 bases from V and 0 bases from J; bases unmatched to any gene: 2. The DNA read from the CDR3 is TGCGCCAGCAGCCAGACTAGCGGTTACCAAGAGACC. Encoded protein: CASSQTSGYQET. The complete CDR3 sequence is CASSQTSGYQETQYF.

In the case of this clone: Read coverage stops 3 residues before the CDR3 terminus; the germline J gene supplies the remainder. The chain links TRBV2 to TRBJ2-2; D ambiguous. This CDR3 comprises 15 residues. Germline V CDR1 and CDR2: SNHLY, FYNNEI. Incomplete CDR3 DNA: TGTGCCAGCAGTGAAGCAGTAACCGTTAGTGAAAAG. Its protein is CASSEAVTVSEK. The whole CDR3 protein is CASSEAVTVSEKLFF.

In regard to this clone: The CDR3 end is not reached by the read, which stops 3 residues before it; the germline J gene fills it in. This sample also contains other DNA sequences that code for the same CDR3. The chain links TRBV20-1 to TRBJ2-7, with 10 bases matching TRBD2. Trimming removed 7 bases from V and 1 base from J; junction bases left unmatched: 4. The CDR3 totals 13 residues. Germline V lookup: CDR1 DFQATT, CDR2 SNEGSKA (reference sequence). The CDR3 here is CSVASGGSYEQYF. The CDR3 bases that were read are TGCAGTGTCGCTAGCGGGGGTTCCTACGAG.

A note on this clone: With the read ending 3 residues before the CDR3 end, the germline J gene is used to fill in that end. This sequence joins TRBV18 and TRBJ2-3, with D perhaps matching TRBD1 (6 bases). This CDR3 comprises 15 residues. The V end lost 3 bases, the J end lost 2 bases, and 12 bases lay between the germline ends. Germline CDR1 reads KGHSH; CDR2 reads LQKENI. The CDR3 DNA, read in part, is TGTGCCAGCTCACCGATAAACAGGGCCACAGATACG. The encoded protein is CASSPINRATDT. The entire CDR3 sequence reads CASSPINRATDTQYF.

In the case of this clone: The read comes to an end 3 residues before the CDR3 does, leaving the germline J gene to fill in the end. The gene calls are TRBV20-1 and TRBJ1-1, with unresolved D. Germline values: CDR1 DFQATT, CDR2 SNEGSKA (reference sequence). This CDR3 is built from 13 residues. Deletions cut 5 bases from V and 0 bases from J, with 10 bases between. CDR3 DNA, as far as it was read: TGCAGTGCTTCGACAAGAATGAACACTGAA. It codes for CSASTRMNTE. From start to end, the CDR3 is CSASTRMNTEAFF.

Worth noting for this clone: Additional DNA sequences in this sample encode the identical CDR3. CDR3 DNA, as far as it was read: TGTGCCTGGAGTAAAAGGACAGGGTGGAACTCTGGAAACACC. Translation gives CAWSKRTGWNSGNT. The whole CDR3 region reads CAWSKRTGWNSGNTIYF. The genes are TRBV30 and TRBJ1-3; 8 bases are shared with TRBD1. The CDR3 end is not reached by the read, which stops 3 residues before it; the germline J gene fills it in. CDR1 GTSNPN and CDR2 SVGIG come from the germline V gene (reference sequence). There are 17 residues in the CDR3. Trimming at V came to 2 bases and at J to 0 bases, leaving 9 bases not matched to a gene.

Details on this clone: The read ends 3 residues before the CDR3 terminus; that terminus is restored from the germline J gene. The chain couples TRBV28 to TRBJ2-1, with 11 bases that match TRBD1. After removal of 8 bases from V and 2 bases from J, the junction contained 2 bases not matched to a gene. CDR1 and CDR2 (germline): MDHEN, SYDVKM. The CDR3 sequence is 14 residues long. The CDR3 DNA, read in part, is TGTGCCAGCCGGACAGGGGGCGCCTACAATGAG. Translating gives CASRTGGAYNE. The complete CDR3 protein is CASRTGGAYNEQFF.

Of note for this clone: The CDR3 end is not reached by the read, which stops 3 residues before it; the germline J gene fills it in. The chain has TRBV20-1 and TRBJ1-5; TRBD1 agrees at 11 bases. The CDR3 has 17 amino acids. V dropped 3 bases and J dropped 0; count of bases not matched to a gene: 7. Germline CDR1 reads DFQATT; CDR2 reads SNEGSKA (reference sequence). This CDR3 reads CSASRTGGFNSNQPQHF. CDR3 DNA, as far as it was read: TGCAGTGCTAGCCGGACAGGGGGCTTCAATAGCAATCAGCCC.

Comments on this clone: Sequencing ends 3 residues short of the CDR3 end; the germline J gene provides the rest. This sequence joins TRBV19 and TRBJ2-4, with D perhaps TRBD1 (5 bases). Germline CDR1 is LNHDA and CDR2 is SQIVND (reference sequence). The CDR3 totals 15 residues. CDR3 protein: CASSIDGWGWDGQYF. The covered CDR3 bases are TGTGCCAGTAGTATTGATGGTTGGGGCTGGGATGGT.

As for this clone: The CDR3 extends 3 residues past the end of the read, so its final part is completed from the germline J gene. V is TRBV5-1 and J is TRBJ2-2; TRBD1 matches at 9 bases. CDR1 and CDR2 (germline): SGHRS, YFSETQ. V gave up 3 bases and J gave up 4 bases; unmatched junction bases: 4. The CDR3 runs 15 residues. Incomplete CDR3 DNA: TGCGCCAGCAGCTGGACAGGGGCTATCACCGGGGAG. This sequence encodes CASSWTGAITGE. The whole CDR3 sequence reads CASSWTGAITGELFF.

Concerning this clone: The CDR3 end lies 3 residues beyond the end of the read and is filled in from the germline J gene. The rearrangement joins TRBV6-2 or TRBV6-3 to TRBJ1-1, with a weak D call TRBD1 (5 bases). The germline V and J ends were trimmed by 10 bases and 5 bases, with 23 bases remaining between them. In germline, CDR1 is MNHEY, CDR2 SVGEGT. The CDR3 consists of 15 residues. The CDR3 protein is CATAASGKGRTEAFF. The sequenced CDR3 bases are TGTGCCACGGCTGCCTCAGGGAAAGGGAGGACTGAA.

Notes on this clone: The read stops 3 residues short of the end of the CDR3; the missing end is completed from the germline J gene. This chain connects TRBV5-1 to TRBJ2-2, with 11 positions matching TRBD1. The length of the CDR3 is 14 residues. In germline, CDR1 is SGHRS, CDR2 YFSETQ. This CDR3 reads CASRGQGASEKLFF. The CDR3 bases that were read are TGCGCCAGCAGAGGACAGGGGGCGAGTGAAAAG.

As for this clone: Read data end 3 residues before the CDR3 end; the end is taken from the germline J gene. The V call is TRBV5-5, the J call TRBJ2-7; 8 nucleotides agree with TRBD1. The germline V gene encodes CDR1 SGHKS and CDR2 YYEKEE (reference sequence). The CDR3 has 14 amino acids. With 3 bases clipped from V and 4 bases from J, the junction kept 6 bases outside the gene matches. CDR3 sequence reads: CASSYGQGIYEQYF. The sequenced part of the CDR3 DNA is TGTGCCAGCAGCTACGGACAGGGTATTTACGAG.

A word on this clone: The CDR3 end falls 3 residues outside the read, so it is completed with the germline J gene. The chain joins TRBV7-9 to TRBJ2-2, with a tentative D call TRBD1 (5 bases). The length of the CDR3 is 15 residues. CDR1 is SEHNR, CDR2 FQNEAQ, per germline (reference sequence). The CDR3 bases that were read are TGTGCCAGCAGCTTAGATTTGGGGCAGTATTCACCG. Translating gives CASSLDLGQYSP. The CDR3 in its entirety is CASSLDLGQYSPLFF.

Details on this clone: The read terminates 3 residues before the CDR3 end, so the remaining end is supplied by the germline J gene. The V gene is TRBV6-2 or TRBV6-3, the J gene TRBJ2-1; 9 nucleotides align to TRBD2. This CDR3 spans 15 amino acids. Per the germline V gene, CDR1 is MNHEY and CDR2 is SVGEGT. The trim removed 5 bases at V and 8 bases at J, leaving 10 bases unmatched. The CDR3 DNA, read in part, is TGTGCCAGCAGTAATGGGGCGGGGGGGCCCTATGAG. It encodes CASSNGAGGPYE. The full-length CDR3 reads as CASSNGAGGPYEQFF.

For this clone: From the germline J gene comes the end of the CDR3, since the read stops 3 residues before it. This rearrangement joins TRBV6-2 or TRBV6-3 to TRBJ1-5; D perhaps matches TRBD1 (5 bases). V was cut by 2 bases and J by 3 bases, with 17 bases left in between. Germline CDR1 is MNHEY and CDR2 is SVGEGT. The CDR3 extends over 17 amino acids. The sequenced CDR3 bases are TGTGCCAGCAGTTACGCTAGAGGGACGGACTACAATCAGCCC. The encoded protein is CASSYARGTDYNQP. The entire CDR3 sequence reads CASSYARGTDYNQPQHF.